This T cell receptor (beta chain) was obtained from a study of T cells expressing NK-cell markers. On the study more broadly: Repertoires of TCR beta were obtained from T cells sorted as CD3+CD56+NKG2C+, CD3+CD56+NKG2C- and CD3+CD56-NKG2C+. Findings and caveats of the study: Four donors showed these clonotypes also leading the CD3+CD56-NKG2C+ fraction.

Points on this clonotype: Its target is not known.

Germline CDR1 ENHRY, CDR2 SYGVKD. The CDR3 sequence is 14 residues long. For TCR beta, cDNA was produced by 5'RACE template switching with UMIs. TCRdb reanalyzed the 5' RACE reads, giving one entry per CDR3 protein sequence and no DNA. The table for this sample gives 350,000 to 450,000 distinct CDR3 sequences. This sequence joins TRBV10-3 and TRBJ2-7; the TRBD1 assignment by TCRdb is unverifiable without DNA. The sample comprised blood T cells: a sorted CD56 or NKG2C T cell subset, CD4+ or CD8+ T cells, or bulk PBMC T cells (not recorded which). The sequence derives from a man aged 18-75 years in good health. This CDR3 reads CAITSTPGGYEQYF.